This TCR beta chain was identified during a study of control samples from healthy donors and cancer patients. The CDR3 runs to 15 residues. The J segment lost 8 bases and the V segment lost 3 bases, leaving 9 bases of the junction unmatched. From germline, CDR1 is SGHNT and CDR2 YYREEE (reference sequence). Data came from immunoSEQ multiplex PCR; TCRdb stores just in-frame clones and leaves some out. The table shows 200,000 to 250,000 clones, with about 93% occurring only once. The V and J genes are TRBV5-4 and TRBJ1-4; 8 positions agree with TRBD1. The origin of this receptor is a man aged 45-65 years in good health. Sequenced material: blood. CDR3 in DNA: TGTGCCAGCAGCTCCGGACAGGGACGAATGGAAAAACTGTTTTTT. It translates to CASSSGQGRMEKLFF.